This T cell receptor (beta chain) was observed in a study of glioma-infiltrating T cells after dendritic cell vaccination. This clone showed up just once. Antigen unknown. Using immunoSEQ multiplex PCR, the repertoire was profiled, and TCRdb retains in-frame clones only, with some absent. Of 99,000 or so clones in the sample, more than 70% were seen once. Study-level findings and limits: Higher pretreatment TIL content predicted longer progression-free time and survival.

V shed 5 bases and J 2 bases; nucleotides not matched to a gene: 6. The CDR3 loop spans 14 amino acids. From germline, CDR1 is SGDLS and CDR2 YYNGEE. The time point here: after dendritic cell vaccination, including at tumor progression/relapse. Patients had residual fresh-frozen tumor tissue and more than two years of survival data. This clonotype was obtained from a human donor with glioblastoma. The V call is TRBV9, the J call TRBJ2-7, with 8 positions matching TRBD2. The sequenced sample was blood, obtained after dendritic cell vaccination. CDR3 in DNA: TGTGCCAGCAGTAAAGCGGGAGTCGCCTACGAGCAGTACTTC. It yields the protein CASSKAGVAYEQYF.